This entry concerns a single TCR beta chain. Under the authors' procedure: Cell counts per sample came from amplifying reference gene primers. The table came from immunoSEQ multiplex PCR; TCRdb's copy has only in-frame clones and leaves some out. That table gives V, J and clone size, and the DNA gave D and trimming. The data contain 150,000 to 200,000 clones, 76% of them singletons. This record belongs to a study of blood T cell repertoires in COVID-19. In the study overall: There were acute and convalescent COVID-19 samples, and they came from the United States, Italy and Spain. The analysed material was cDNA or gDNA that came from T cells, B-cell-depleted T cells, or PBMCs.

The CDR3 covers 15 residues. Losses at the gene ends were 5 bases for V and 7 bases for J; bases not matched to a gene: 13. CDR1 and CDR2 from the germline V gene are SGHNT and YENEEA. This TCR derives from a woman aged 50 to 65 with active or convalescent COVID-19. Material: peripheral blood. This chain links TRBV11-3 with TRBJ2-7; 8 nucleotides align to TRBD1. The CDR3 sequence is CASSRGGQGGSEQYF. The CDR3, as DNA: TGTGCCAGCAGCCGAGGTGGACAGGGAGGATCGGAGCAGTACTTC.